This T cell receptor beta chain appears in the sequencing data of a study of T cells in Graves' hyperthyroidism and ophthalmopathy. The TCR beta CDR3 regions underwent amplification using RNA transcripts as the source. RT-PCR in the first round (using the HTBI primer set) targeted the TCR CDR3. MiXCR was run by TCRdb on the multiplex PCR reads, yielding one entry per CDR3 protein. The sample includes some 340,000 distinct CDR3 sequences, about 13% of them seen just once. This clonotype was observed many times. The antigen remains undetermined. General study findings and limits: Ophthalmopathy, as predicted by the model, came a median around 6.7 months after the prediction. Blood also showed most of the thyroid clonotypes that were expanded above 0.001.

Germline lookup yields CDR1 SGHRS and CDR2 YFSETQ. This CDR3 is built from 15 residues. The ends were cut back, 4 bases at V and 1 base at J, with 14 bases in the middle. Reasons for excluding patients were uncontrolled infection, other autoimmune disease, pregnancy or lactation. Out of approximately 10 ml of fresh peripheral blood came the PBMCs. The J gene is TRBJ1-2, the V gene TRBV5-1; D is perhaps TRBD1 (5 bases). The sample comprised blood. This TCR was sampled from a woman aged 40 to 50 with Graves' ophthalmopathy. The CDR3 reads CASSRGTGDNYGYTF. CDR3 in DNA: TGCGCCAGCAGCAGAGGCACAGGAGATAACTATGGCTACACCTTC.